This is a list of T cell receptor beta chains from one sample in a study of cytomegalovirus exposure and HLA in healthy donors. Generated by immunoSEQ multiplex PCR, the TCRdb table keeps only in-frame clones and is missing some. This table holds 150,000 to 200,000 clones, 95% to 96% found once. Specimen: PBMCs. The origin of the receptors is a young woman in good health and CMV-seronegative. CDR3s include the opening cysteine and the closing phenylalanine or tryptophan.

V gene: TRBV6-1; CDR3 protein: CASSPQRGAYEQYF
V gene: TRBV6-5; CDR3 protein: CASSYRDYSPLHF
V gene: TRBV6-1; CDR3 protein: CASSQDRSITEAFF
V gene: TRBV11-2; CDR3 protein: CASRGTGAAAFF
V gene: TRBV11-2; CDR3 protein: CASSLVSNEKLFF
V gene: TRBV9; CDR3 protein: CASSPTDGSPLHF
V gene: TRBV5-1; CDR3 protein: CASRTFPGGLTDTQYF
V gene: TRBV7-9; CDR3 protein: CASSLVGQGAGQPQHF
V gene: TRBV5-4; CDR3 protein: CASSLMRGAGLYEQYF
V gene: TRBV9; CDR3 protein: CASSDHRGPHYGYTF
V gene: TRBV7-2; CDR3 protein: CASSSRTGGYEQYF
V gene: TRBV18; CDR3 protein: CASSPNPPQHF
V gene: TRBV7-8; CDR3 protein: CASSLAFGGQGSSYNEQFF
V gene: TRBV7-9; CDR3 protein: CASSFDSTWGYTF
V gene: TRBV19; CDR3 protein: CASSIAGGADGYTF
V gene: TRBV5-1; CDR3 protein: CASSLGFGQGSEQYF
V gene: TRBV5-1; CDR3 protein: CASSFTSGGTDTQYF
V gene: TRBV27; CDR3 protein: CASSFSPPGQYSYEQYF
V gene: TRBV25-1; CDR3 protein: CASSEFNTPYEQYF
V gene: TRBV23-1; CDR3 protein: CASSQFQDRSLSGNTIYF
V gene: TRBV5-4; CDR3 protein: CASSGGQGTSHKGGYTF
V gene: TRBV2; CDR3 protein: CASRRTGANYEQYF
V gene: TRBV7-9; CDR3 protein: CASSLGDVRLYGYTF
V gene: TRBV4-2; CDR3 protein: CASSLGLAYSYEQYF
V gene: TRBV9; CDR3 protein: CASSAGTSGGADTQYF
V gene: TRBV12-5; CDR3 protein: CASGFMINLAKTGHEKGVYTEAFF
V gene: TRBV29-1; CDR3 protein: CSVEDTRTGEYNEQFF
V gene: TRBV5-1; CDR3 protein: CASSIGTSAGELFF
V gene: TRBV5-4; CDR3 protein: CASSSGWDRGTGELFF
V gene: TRBV5-4; CDR3 protein: CASSSGVETQYF
V gene: TRBV11-2; CDR3 protein: CASSLAQTGTEAFF
V gene: TRBV6-5; CDR3 protein: CASSYNRGAIYGYTF
V gene: TRBV6-5; CDR3 protein: CASSYFGETQYF
V gene: TRBV5-6; CDR3 protein: CASSQRTANTDTQYF
V gene: TRBV7-9; CDR3 protein: CASSLGAGQGTKTQYF
V gene: TRBV6-6; CDR3 protein: CASNYGTGSSRYEQYF
V gene: TRBV7-2; CDR3 protein: CASSLGVGGRGTYEQYF
V gene: TRBV5-6; CDR3 protein: CASSQTGTGSNQPQHF
V gene: TRBV18; CDR3 protein: CASSPEGEKLFF
V gene: TRBV9; CDR3 protein: CASSVATHTVNYGYTF
V gene: TRBV6-5; CDR3 protein: CASRLAGQGSTEAFF
V gene: TRBV15; CDR3 protein: CATSREAGEQFF
V gene: TRBV7-9; CDR3 protein: CASSSGLAGYNEQFF
V gene: TRBV6-5; CDR3 protein: CASSPPVQGAPLHF
V gene: TRBV7-2; CDR3 protein: CASSSDSPDTQYF